Presented here are 22 T cell receptor beta chains from one specimen sequenced in a study of CD8+CD57+ T cells in acquired aplastic anemia. Template material for TCR beta VDJ and CDR3 profiling consisted of genomic DNA. TCRdb reprocessed the reads with MiXCR, giving one entry per CDR3 protein. The repertoire consists of 400,000 to 450,000 distinct CDR3 sequences, with around 72% occurring once and the leading ten covering 4%. Sample: sorted CD4+, CD8+, or CD8+CD57+ T cells (not recorded which) from PBMCs. The receptor set was obtained from a human donor in good health, serving as a control.

The sample holds one count of this clonotype. The junction departs from the called germline gene at one end, perhaps through a read error. The CDR3 is CTSSEQGFEQFF. The CDR3 DNA reads as TGTACCAGCAGTGAACAGGGTTTTGAGCAGTTCTTC. The chain has TRBV2 and TRBJ2-1, with D perhaps matching TRBD1 (6 bases). The CDR3 extends over 12 amino acids. Germline lookup yields CDR1 SNHLY and CDR2 FYNNEI.

Regarding this clonotype: Lacking the conserved final phenylalanine or tryptophan, this CDR3 likely reflects a read error. The DNA is omitted, as the CDR3 cannot be located on it reliably, and the CDR3 follows TCRdb's listing. This chain connects TRBV9 to TRBJ2-4; TRBD2 reflects the table's D call only, with no check against the DNA. Germline CDR1 and CDR2: SGDLS and YYNGEE. From its first to its last residue, the CDR3 has 13 amino acids. The CDR3 sequence is CASSVLAGGRGQL.

This sequence joins TRBV11-3 and TRBJ2-5; TRBD2 aligns across 8 bases. The CDR3 runs 11 residues. The ends lost 6 bases at V and 12 bases at J; junction bases unmatched: 6. The germline V gene encodes CDR1 SGHNT and CDR2 YENEEA. This chain's CDR3 is CASRQTRGEYF. In DNA form, the CDR3 reads TGTGCCAGCAGGCAAACGCGGGGGGAGTACTTC.

With regard to this clonotype: The CDR3 does not end in the conserved phenylalanine or tryptophan, so this is likely a read error. The genes are TRBV11-2 and TRBJ2-7; the D is unclear. Germline V lookup: CDR1 SGHAT, CDR2 FQNNGV. V gave up 3 bases and J gave up 0 bases, with 9 bases separating them. The CDR3 extends over 14 amino acids. The CDR3 protein is CASSFTVDSYEQYL. CDR3 bases: TGTGCCAGCAGCTTTACCGTTGACTCCTACGAGCAGTACCTC.

On this clonotype itself: One end of the junction is discordant with germline, which a read error may explain. The genes are TRBV4-3 and TRBJ2-1, with TRBD1 as a possible D gene (6 bases). CDR1 and CDR2 (germline): LGHNA, YSLEER. This CDR3 spans 15 amino acids. The CDR3 spells CASSQEGGAWTEQFF. Here the CDR3 DNA reads TGCGCCAGCAGCCAAGAAGGGGGAGCTTGGACTGAGCAGTTCTTT.

This clonotype was counted many times. The chain uses TRBV5-1 and TRBJ2-1, with 13 bases fitting TRBD2. The germline gives CDR1 SGHRS, CDR2 YFSETQ. V shed 4 bases, J shed 0 bases, and the junction held 7 bases outside the gene matches. The CDR3 has 18 residues. The chain's CDR3 is CASSPGLAGLSSYNEQFF. The CDR3, as DNA: TGCGCCAGCAGCCCGGGACTAGCGGGGCTCAGCTCCTACAATGAGCAGTTCTTC.

The V call is TRBV7-2, the J call TRBJ2-7, with D uncertain. The CDR3 is 14 residues long. Trimming stripped 5 bases from V and 1 base from J, with 12 bases between. Per the germline V gene, CDR1 is SGHTA and CDR2 is FQGNSA. CDR3 region: CASSLSTGSYEQYF. The CDR3 DNA reads TGTGCCAGCAGCCTATCGACTGGGTCCTACGAGCAGTACTTC.

This chain links TRBV7-6 with TRBJ1-5; TRBD1 is a possible D gene (6 bases). The CDR3 length is 14 residues. V was trimmed by 5 bases and J by 1 base, leaving 9 bases between them. From germline, CDR1 is SGHVS and CDR2 FNYEAQ. Written as DNA, the CDR3 is TGTGCCAGCAGCACCGGACAGAGCAATCAGCCCCAGCATTTT. Its translation: CASSTGQSNQPQHF.

In this sample, this clonotype turned up once. The V call is TRBV12-5, the J call TRBJ1-6; D is undetermined. Per the germline V gene, CDR1 is LGHNT and CDR2 is FRNRAP. The CDR3 covers 14 residues. V gave up 3 bases and J gave up 7 bases, with 10 bases separating them. The CDR3 DNA follows: TGTGCTAGTGGTTTCCCCGGATCCAATTCACCCCTCCACTTT. Its protein is CASGFPGSNSPLHF.

The chain has TRBV7-8 and TRBJ1-6, with TRBD1 matching 11 bases. Germline assignment: CDR1 SGHVS and CDR2 FQNEAQ. J gave up 8 bases and V 6 bases, and 3 bases lay outside the gene matches. This CDR3 contains 14 residues. For the CDR3, the DNA is TGTGCCAGCAGACCGGGACAGGGGGATTCACCCCTCCACTTT. It specifies CASRPGQGDSPLHF.

About this clonotype: Sequence at one end of the junction differs from germline and may be a read error. This chain uses TRBV10-2 with TRBJ1-1, with D possibly matching TRBD1 (6 bases). The CDR3 contains 12 residues. CDR1 is WSHSY, CDR2 SAAADI, per germline. The chain's CDR3 is CAISGQYAEAFF. The CDR3 DNA follows: TGTGCCATCAGTGGACAGTACGCTGAAGCTTTCTTT.

This chain links TRBV20-1 with TRBJ1-5; possible D gene TRBD1, 6 bases. This CDR3 is built from 13 residues. CDR1 is DFQATT, CDR2 SNEGSKA, per germline (reference sequence). V was shortened by 6 bases and J by 7 bases, with 16 bases between the two germline ends. The CDR3 loop is CSAKTGRGQPQHF. The CDR3 nucleotides read TGCAGTGCCAAAACAGGGCGAGGGCAGCCCCAGCATTTT.

The genes are TRBV12-3 or TRBV12-4 and TRBJ2-3; 11 nucleotides line up with TRBD2. V lost 6 bases and J lost 6; bases outside the gene matches: 5. The CDR3 loop spans 14 amino acids. This CDR3 reads CASRIAGGPDTQYF. Here the CDR3 DNA reads TGTGCCAGCAGGATAGCGGGGGGGCCCGATACGCAGTATTTT.

About this clonotype: The conserved closing phenylalanine or tryptophan is absent in this CDR3, likely reflecting a read error. The chain combines TRBV2 with TRBJ2-7, with D possibly matching TRBD1 (5 bases). The CDR3 extends over 14 amino acids. V was pared by 7 bases and J by 1 base, with 14 bases between. The germline V gene has CDR1 SNHLY and CDR2 FYNNEI. The CDR3 region is CASKREAGSYEQYL. CDR3 DNA: TGTGCCAGCAAGCGCGAAGCAGGGTCCTACGAGCAGTACCTC.

This clonotype has only one observation. This chain links TRBV7-2 with TRBJ2-3, with D perhaps being TRBD1 or TRBD2 (6 bases each). Trimming left V 3 bases short and J 11 bases short, with 24 bases between. The CDR3 consists of 16 residues. Germline CDR1 SGHTA, CDR2 FQGNSA. CDR3 sequence: CASSFWGDISYNEQYF. CDR3 bases: TGTGCCAGCAGCTTTTGGGGGGACATCTCCTACAATGAGCAGTATTTT.

The chain links TRBV20-1 to TRBJ2-7, with D possibly called TRBD1 or TRBD2 (5 bases each). CDR1 is DFQATT and CDR2 is SNEGSKA in the germline V gene (reference sequence). This CDR3 is built from 11 residues. V lost 2 bases to trimming and J lost 13 bases, with 15 bases between them. For the CDR3, the DNA is TGCAGTGCTAGACCGGGGCTCCCCTCCTACTTC. This gives the protein CSARPGLPSYF.

The chain has TRBV4-1 and TRBJ2-7, with 13 bases lining up with TRBD2. CDR1 is MGHRA, CDR2 YSYEKL, per germline. V was pared by 0 bases and J by 6 bases, with 11 bases of the junction left unmatched. The CDR3 is 18 amino acids. The CDR3 DNA reads TGCGCCAGCAGCCAAGAACAAGGACTAGCGGGAGTTAAAGGCGAGCAGTACTTC. It specifies CASSQEQGLAGVKGEQYF.

The chain combines TRBV10-3 with TRBJ1-1, with a weak D call TRBD1 (5 bases). Trimming took off 6 bases at V and 13 bases at J, with 24 bases between the two ends. CDR3 length: 14 amino acids. Germline CDR1 reads ENHRY; CDR2 reads SYGVKD. The CDR3 coding sequence is TGTGCCATCAGGCAGGGTAATGTGGCAAATGAGCATTTCTTT. Encoded protein: CAIRQGNVANEHFF.

This sequence joins TRBV5-1 and TRBJ1-3; D gene ambiguous. Germline CDR1 SGHRS, CDR2 YFSETQ. The V end was cut by 4 bases, the J end by 16 bases, with 18 bases between. This CDR3 has 12 amino acids. The CDR3 loop reads CASSRRDDQEYF. The CDR3 DNA reads as TGCGCCAGCAGCAGACGGGATGACCAAGAGTATTTT.

V is TRBV20-1 and J is TRBJ1-1, with D maybe TRBD1 (5 bases). The CDR3 has 12 amino acids. Germline assignment: CDR1 DFQATT and CDR2 SNEGSKA (reference sequence). Trimming took off 2 bases at V and 11 bases at J, with 15 bases between the two ends. Here the CDR3 reads CSARQGGGDAFF. The CDR3 nucleotides are TGCAGTGCTAGACAGGGCGGCGGTGACGCTTTCTTT.

V gene TRBV19 combines with J gene TRBJ2-7; 13 positions match TRBD2. CDR1 and CDR2 (germline): LNHDA, SQIVND (reference sequence). V lost 5 bases to trimming and J lost 3 bases; unmatched junction nucleotides: 4. The CDR3 sequence is 15 residues long. CDR3 region: CASSSRTSGGYEQYF. The CDR3 bases are TGTGCCAGTAGTTCAAGGACTAGCGGGGGCTACGAGCAGTACTTC.

Points on this clonotype: A read error may account for a junction end that differs from germline. This chain uses TRBV19 with TRBJ1-5, with a weak D call TRBD1 (5 bases). The CDR3 length is 16 residues. Germline V gene lookup returns CDR1 LNHDA and CDR2 SQIVND (reference sequence). The chain's CDR3 is CASRLPQEGSTEAFFF. For the CDR3, the DNA is TGTGCCAGTCGATTACCACAGGAGGGTAGCACTGAAGCTTTCTTTTTT.